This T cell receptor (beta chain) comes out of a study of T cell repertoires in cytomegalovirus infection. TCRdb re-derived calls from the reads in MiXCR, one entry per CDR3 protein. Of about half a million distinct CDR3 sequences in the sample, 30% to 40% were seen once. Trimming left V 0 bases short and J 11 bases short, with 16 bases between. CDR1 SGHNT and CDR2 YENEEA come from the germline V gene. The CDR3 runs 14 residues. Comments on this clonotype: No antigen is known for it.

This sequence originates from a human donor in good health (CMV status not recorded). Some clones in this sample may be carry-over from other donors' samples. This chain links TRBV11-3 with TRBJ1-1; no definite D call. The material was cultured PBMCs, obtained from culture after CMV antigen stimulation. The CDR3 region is CASSLDGRTARAFF. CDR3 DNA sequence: TGTGCCAGCAGCTTAGACGGACGAACAGCAAGGGCTTTCTTT.